These T cell receptor beta chains were read from a single sample in a study of blood T cell repertoires in COVID-19. The assay was immunoSEQ multiplex PCR, and TCRdb's table has in-frame clones only and misses some. The repertoire consists of about 260,000 clones, with under 95% occurring once and the leading ten covering roughly 2.8%. Material for sequencing was PBMCs or T cells enriched from blood (not recorded which). The receptors shown here come from a man aged 40-50 years who had been exposed to COVID-19. Each CDR3 is given with its conserved first and last residue. D genes are given only for firm matches. Rows may omit the clone size; those that give it use once, few, many or a size class.

NA	NA	TRBV21-1	TRBJ2-1	TGTGCCAGCAGCAAAAGAAGAAGAATAGCGGGCTCCTACAATGAGCAGTTCTTC	CASSKRRRIAGSYNEQFF
TRBD1	NA	TRBV5-1	TRBJ1-1	TGCGCCAGCAGCGCCGGACAGGTGGGAATCACTGAAGCTTTCTTT	CASSAGQVGITEAFF
TRBD1	NA	TRBV5-1	TRBJ2-1	TGCGCCAGCAGCACCGGGACAGAACTCAATGAGCAGTTCTTC	CASSTGTELNEQFF
TRBD2	NA	TRBV30	TRBJ2-7	TGTGCCTGGAGTGTACGCAGCGGGACTTACGAGCAGTACTTC	CAWSVRSGTYEQYF
NA	NA	TRBV7-6	TRBJ2-7	TGTGCCAGCAGCCCTACTTGGCAGGGATCCTACGAGCAGTACTTC	CASSPTWQGSYEQYF
NA	NA	TRBV7-9	TRBJ2-7	TGTGCCAGCAGCTTACAGGGGAGGGGAATTCCATACGAGCAGTACTTC	CASSLQGRGIPYEQYF
NA	NA	TRBV18	TRBJ1-1	TGTGCCAGCTCAACACAGACATCCTACACTGAAGCTTTCTTT	CASSTQTSYTEAFF
NA	NA	TRBV18	TRBJ1-1	TGTGCCAGCTCACCAATAAAGCGGACTGAAGCTTTCTTT	CASSPIKRTEAFF
TRBD1	NA	TRBV28	TRBJ1-5	TGTGCCAGCAGTTTGGGACAGATCAATCAGCCCCAGCATTTT	CASSLGQINQPQHF
NA	NA	TRBV30	TRBJ1-6	TGTGCCTGGACTGCACTGAGCTCCTATAATTCACCCCTCCACTTT	CAWTALSSYNSPLHF
TRBD2	NA	TRBV28	TRBJ2-1	TGTGCCAGCAACATAGCGGGGGATACCAATGAGCAGTTCTTC	CASNIAGDTNEQFF
TRBD2	NA	TRBV19	TRBJ2-1	TGTGCCAGTCACGTAGCGGGAGGGCCTTATGATGAGCAGTTCTTC	CASHVAGGPYDEQFF
TRBD1	NA	TRBV4-1	TRBJ1-2	TGCGCCAGCAGCCAGGGACAGGGGGCAAACTATGGCTACACCTTC	CASSQGQGANYGYTF
NA	NA	TRBV4-1	TRBJ2-7	TGCGCCAGCCGAGGGGGTTACGAGCAGTACTTC	CASRGGYEQYF
TRBD1	NA	TRBV9	TRBJ1-1	TGTGCCAGCAGCGTAGCACAGGGGGCTTCGTCTGAAGCTTTCTTT	CASSVAQGASSEAFF
NA	few	TRBV11-2	TRBJ1-5	TGTGCCAGCAGCTTAGAGACAGGCGACAGTGAGCCCCAGCATTTT	CASSLETGDSEPQHF
TRBD2	NA	TRBV5-6	TRBJ2-1	TGTGCCAGCACCTCTAGCTTGGGCGGGAGAGCCTACAATGAGCAGTTCTTC	CASTSSLGGRAYNEQFF
NA	NA	TRBV7-8	TRBJ1-5	TGTGCCAGCAGCTTAGCTATCGCAGGTTGGAATCAGCCCCAGCATTTT	CASSLAIAGWNQPQHF
NA	NA	TRBV21-1	TRBJ1-2	TGTGCCAGCAGCAAACAGGGCGGCTACACCTTC	CASSKQGGYTF